This passage covers 7 T cell receptor beta chains from one sample sequenced in a study of technical replicates of blood from a few donors. Data came from immunoSEQ multiplex PCR; TCRdb stores just in-frame clones and leaves some out. The sample includes about 62,000 clones, 70% to 90% of them seen just once. Sequenced: PBMCs. The source is a human donor in good health. Some clones in this sample may be carry-over from other donors' samples.

V is TRBV4-2 and J is TRBJ2-1; 7 positions match TRBD1. The germline V gene has CDR1 LGHNA and CDR2 YNFKEQ. The CDR3 is 15 amino acids. Unmatched junction bases numbered 3, after V lost 0 bases and J lost 4 bases. The CDR3 nucleotides are TGTGCCAGCAGCCAAGATAGGGACAGTTACAATGAGCAGTTCTTC. It specifies CASSQDRDSYNEQFF.

This chain links TRBV4-2 with TRBJ1-4; D is ambiguous. The germline gives CDR1 LGHNA, CDR2 YNFKEQ. The CDR3 sequence is 16 residues long. Trimming pared 0 bases from V and 8 bases from J, leaving 16 bases between. CDR3 residues: CASSQEGVLPGEKLFF. DNA of the CDR3: TGTGCCAGCAGCCAAGAAGGCGTCCTCCCGGGGGAAAAACTGTTTTTT.

The chain couples TRBV6-1 to TRBJ1-1, with 7 bases identical to TRBD1. Per germline, CDR1 MNHNS and CDR2 SASEGT. V trimming: 6 bases; J trimming: 2 bases; junction bases outside the gene matches: 9. The CDR3 is made up of 15 amino acids. Here the CDR3 reads CASSAGGQPNTEAFF. CDR3 nucleotide sequence: TGTGCCAGCAGCGCGGGGGGACAGCCTAACACTGAAGCTTTCTTT.

The chain has TRBV4-3 and TRBJ2-5; D is perhaps TRBD2 (5 bases). The CDR3 sequence is 17 residues long. V was cut by 1 base and J by 5 bases, with 20 bases left in between. Looked up from germline, CDR1 is LGHNA and CDR2 is YSLEER. The chain's CDR3 is CASSQGLGMRVAETQYF. CDR3 DNA: TGCGCCAGCAGCCAAGGATTGGGGATGAGGGTTGCGGAGACCCAGTACTTC.

V usage is TRBV18 and J usage is TRBJ2-1, with a possible D match to TRBD1 (6 bases). The CDR3 is 17 amino acids. The V gene's germline CDR1 is KGHSH and CDR2 LQKENI. Trimming pared 2 bases from V and 6 bases from J, leaving 20 bases between. DNA for the CDR3: TGTGCCAGCTCACCATCTCGGGCCCTCCAGGGGACCAATGAGCAGTTCTTC. It yields the protein CASSPSRALQGTNEQFF.

This chain joins TRBV9 and TRBJ1-4, with a possible D match to TRBD1 (6 bases). Germline V gives CDR1 SGDLS, CDR2 YYNGEE. The CDR3 has 13 residues. V was clipped by 3 bases and J by 8 bases, with 11 bases between them. The CDR3 spells CASSADSGEKLFF. The CDR3, as DNA: TGTGCCAGCAGCGCGGACAGCGGAGAAAAACTGTTTTTT. Filled out from reference TRBV9 and TRBJ1-4, the complete variable domain reads DSGVTQTPKHLITATGQRVTLRCSPRSGDLSVYWYQQSLDQGLQFLIQYYNGEERAKGNILERFSAQQFPDLHSELNLSSLELGDSALYFCASSADSGEKLFFGSGTQLSVL.

There are a few counts of this clone. The chain couples TRBV12-5 to TRBJ1-5, with 7 bases aligning to TRBD1. CDR3 length: 14 residues. Germline CDR1 is LGHNT and CDR2 is FRNRAP. The V and J ends lost 1 base and 5 bases, in that order; junction bases with no gene match: 2. Here the CDR3 DNA reads TGTGCTAGTGGTTTGGGGACAGGCCATCAGCCCCAGCATTTT. Translation: CASGLGTGHQPQHF.